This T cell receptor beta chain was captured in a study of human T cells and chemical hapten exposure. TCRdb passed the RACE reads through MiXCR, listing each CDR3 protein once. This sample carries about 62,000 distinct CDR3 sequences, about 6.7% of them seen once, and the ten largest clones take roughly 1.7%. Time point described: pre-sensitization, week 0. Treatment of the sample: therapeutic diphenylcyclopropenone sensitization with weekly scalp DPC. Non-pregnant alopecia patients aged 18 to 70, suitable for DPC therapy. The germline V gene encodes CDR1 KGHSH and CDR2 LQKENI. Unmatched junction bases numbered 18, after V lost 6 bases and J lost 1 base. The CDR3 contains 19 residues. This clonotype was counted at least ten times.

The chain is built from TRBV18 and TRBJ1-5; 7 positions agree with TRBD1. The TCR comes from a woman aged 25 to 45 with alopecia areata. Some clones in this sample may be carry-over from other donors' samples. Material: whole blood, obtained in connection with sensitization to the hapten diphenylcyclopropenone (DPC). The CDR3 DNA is TGTGCCAGCTCCTACGCCAGACTCAACCAGGGACAGAGCAATCAGCCCCAGCATTTT. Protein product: CASSYARLNQGQSNQPQHF.